This T cell receptor beta chain was profiled in a study of CD8 T cells in ankylosing spondylitis. Trimming took off 6 bases at V and 2 bases at J, with 24 bases between the two ends. Per the germline V gene, CDR1 is WSHSY and CDR2 is SAAADI. The CDR3 spans 18 residues. Preparation of TCR beta libraries was done by quantitative 5'-RACE with molecular barcodes. TCRdb reanalysed the 5' RACE reads using MiXCR and keeps one entry per CDR3 protein. The sample shows 200,000 to 250,000 distinct CDR3 sequences, about 26% of them seen only once. This clonotype was seen repeatedly, ten times or more. This clonotype was sampled from a male donor with ankylosing spondylitis or in good health (not recorded which). The sample was blood, either unsorted or a sorted T cell fraction (not recorded which). V gene TRBV10-2 combines with J gene TRBJ2-3; D is possibly TRBD2 (6 bases). The CDR3 DNA sequence: TGCGCCAGCAGCGAACCCCGGGACTTCAGATTGCTCACAGATACGCAGTATTTT. Protein sequence: CASSEPRDFRLLTDTQYF.